The entry that follows covers one T cell receptor (beta chain) sequence. Its target is unknown. The sample originates from a study of shared clonotypes between healthy human individuals. Notes on the study in general: A few donors showed sharing of about 4.8% of naive CD4 clonotypes.

V lost 8 bases to trimming and J lost 7 bases; unmatched junction nucleotides: 12. This CDR3 spans 16 amino acids. Germline CDR1 is MNHEY and CDR2 is SMNVEV (reference sequence). Genomic DNA (from each subset) was split evenly across several immunoSEQ plates. Produced via immunoSEQ multiplex PCR; TCRdb's table is partial and in-frame only. The table has more than 550,000 clones, over 60% seen once. Sequencing used memory CD4+ T cells sorted from blood. As for subset: CD45RA-negative fraction. This clonotype was sampled from a woman in her 30s in good health. The J gene is TRBJ2-1, the V gene TRBV27, with 12 bases fitting TRBD2. The CDR3 loop is CASVSSGRVIRNEQFF. The CDR3 DNA is TGTGCCAGCGTATCTAGCGGGAGGGTCATAAGAAATGAGCAGTTCTTC.